This T cell receptor (beta chain) originates from a study of vaccination effects on CD4 cells after COVID-19. The CDR3 consists of 14 residues. Germline V gene sequence: CDR1 MNHEY, CDR2 SVGAGI. The germline V and J ends were trimmed by 2 bases and 4 bases, with 9 bases remaining between them. Of note for this clone: Antigen: not known.

The table came from immunoSEQ multiplex PCR; TCRdb's copy has only in-frame clones and leaves some out. The data contain about 39,000 clones, about two thirds of them singletons. Culture lasted 10 days before CD4+ T cell isolation. The participants, recipients of two vaccine doses, got either BNT162b2 or mRNA-1273. Researchers swapped half the medium for IL-2 medium on both days 3 and 7. The V and J genes are TRBV6-5 and TRBJ1-3; no firm D call. The clonotype comes from a human donor who received a COVID-19 vaccine. The sequenced sample was CD4+ T cells from PBMCs cultured without peptide, obtained after COVID-19 vaccination. The CDR3 here is CASSYRREGNTIYF. In DNA form, the CDR3 reads TGTGCCAGCAGTTACCGTAGAGAAGGAAACACCATATATTTT.